A single sample gave rise to the 5 T cell receptor beta chains below, sequenced in a study of T cell repertoires in cytomegalovirus infection. A single record per CDR3 protein comes from TCRdb applying MiXCR to the reads. The profile shows approximately 180,000 distinct CDR3 sequences, under 25% of them singletons. Source material: PBMCs. The source is a human donor in good health (CMV status not recorded). Some clones in this sample may be carry-over from other donors' samples.

V is TRBV7-2 and J is TRBJ1-2; D possibly corresponds to TRBD1 (5 bases). This CDR3 spans 15 amino acids. With 6 bases removed from V and 8 bases from J, the gap between germline ends came to 22 bases. The germline V gene has CDR1 SGHTA and CDR2 FQGNSA. DNA of the CDR3: TGTGCCAGCAGTTTCTCAATCCGGGACGGATTGGGCTACACCTTC. This encodes CASSFSIRDGLGYTF.

The rearrangement joins TRBV27 to TRBJ2-2, with no clear D. V dropped 6 bases and J dropped 6 bases, with 11 bases sitting between them. The CDR3 consists of 13 residues. Germline assignment: CDR1 MNHEY and CDR2 SMNVEV (reference sequence). The CDR3 region is CASSLRRAGELFF. The DNA for the CDR3 is TGTGCCAGCAGCTTACGACGAGCCGGGGAGCTGTTTTTT.

This chain links TRBV18 with TRBJ1-5; no firm D call. V was shortened by 2 bases and J by 0 bases, with 8 bases between the two germline ends. The germline V gene has CDR1 KGHSH and CDR2 LQKENI. CDR3 size: 15 residues. The CDR3 reads CASSPAQDSNQPQHF. CDR3 nucleotide sequence: TGTGCCAGCTCACCAGCACAAGATAGCAATCAGCCCCAGCATTTT.

This clonotype showed up many times. The gene calls are TRBV7-2 and TRBJ2-7; no definite D call. CDR3 size: 15 residues. Germline CDR1 SGHTA, CDR2 FQGNSA. V lost 2 bases, J lost 3 bases, and 14 bases lay in between. The CDR3 bases are TGTGCCAGCAGCTTACAATATGGCACAGTCTACGAGCAGTACTTC. Translated, it gives CASSLQYGTVYEQYF.

This clonotype was found a few times. The chain employs TRBV10-3 and TRBJ2-1, with D unresolved. Looked up from germline, CDR1 is ENHRY and CDR2 is SYGVKD. Deletions cut 2 bases from V and 2 bases from J, with 4 bases between. This CDR3 contains 13 residues. Written as DNA, the CDR3 is TGTGCCATCAGTGAGACCCCCTACAATGAGCAGTTCTTC. The encoded protein is CAISETPYNEQFF.